This T cell receptor (beta chain) was sequenced during a study of blood T cell repertoires in COVID-19. Authors' methods: Reference gene primers were amplified, and this amplification served to estimate nucleated cell counts. Profiled with immunoSEQ multiplex PCR; TCRdb holds only in-frame clones, not every one. The DNA was the basis for D and trimming; V, J and clone size are from that table. Of roughly 43,000 clones detected, around 87% appear once; the ten largest clones hold 15% to 20%. In germline, CDR1 is MNHEY, CDR2 SVGAGI. Trimming pared 4 bases from V and 8 bases from J, leaving 14 bases between. This CDR3 spans 13 amino acids.

The J gene is TRBJ1-2, the V gene TRBV6-5; D remains ambiguous. The sample consisted of peripheral blood. The receptor comes from a human donor in a cohort sampled during active COVID-19. This CDR3 is CASSSRESGGYTF. Written as DNA, the CDR3 is TGTGCCAGCAGTTCCCGGGAATCCGGGGGCTACACCTTC.